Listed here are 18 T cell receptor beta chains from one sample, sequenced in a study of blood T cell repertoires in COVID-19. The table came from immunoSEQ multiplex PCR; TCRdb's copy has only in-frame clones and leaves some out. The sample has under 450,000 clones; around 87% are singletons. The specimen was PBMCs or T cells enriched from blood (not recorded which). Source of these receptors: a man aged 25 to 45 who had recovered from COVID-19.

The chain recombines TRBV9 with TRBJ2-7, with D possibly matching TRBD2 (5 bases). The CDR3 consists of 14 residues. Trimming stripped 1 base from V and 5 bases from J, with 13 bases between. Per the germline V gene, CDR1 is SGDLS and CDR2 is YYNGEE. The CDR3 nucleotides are TGTGCCAGCAGCGTATTAGGAGGTGGGAACGAGCAGTACTTC. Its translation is CASSVLGGGNEQYF.

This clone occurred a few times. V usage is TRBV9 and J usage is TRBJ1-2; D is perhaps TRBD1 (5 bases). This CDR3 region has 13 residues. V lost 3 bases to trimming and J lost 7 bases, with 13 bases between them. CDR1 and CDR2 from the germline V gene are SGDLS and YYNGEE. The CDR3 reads CASSARAGTGYTF. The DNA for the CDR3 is TGTGCCAGCAGCGCCAGGGCGGGGACTGGCTACACCTTC.

The CDR3 DNA follows: TGTGCCAGCAGGATCACGGAGGATTACAATGAGCAGTTCTTC. Amino acid sequence: CASRITEDYNEQFF. The chain uses TRBV6-5 and TRBJ2-1; D might be TRBD2 (5 bases). Germline lookup yields CDR1 MNHEY and CDR2 SVGAGI. Between the trimmed V and J ends, which lost 6 bases and 4 bases, there was a span of 13 bases. The CDR3 has 14 amino acids.

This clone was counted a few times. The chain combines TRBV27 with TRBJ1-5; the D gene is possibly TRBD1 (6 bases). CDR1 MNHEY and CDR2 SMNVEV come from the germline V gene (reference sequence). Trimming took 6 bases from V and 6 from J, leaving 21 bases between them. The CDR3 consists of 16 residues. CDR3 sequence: CASSLNRDPSSQPQHF. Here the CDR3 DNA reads TGTGCCAGCAGCCTAAACAGGGACCCGTCCAGTCAGCCCCAGCATTTT.

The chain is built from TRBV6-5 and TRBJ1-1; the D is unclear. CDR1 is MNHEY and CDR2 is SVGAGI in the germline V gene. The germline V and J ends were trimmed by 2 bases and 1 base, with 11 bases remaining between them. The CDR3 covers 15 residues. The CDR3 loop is CASSYQLRQNTEAFF. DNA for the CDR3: TGTGCCAGCAGTTACCAACTCCGACAGAACACTGAAGCTTTCTTT.

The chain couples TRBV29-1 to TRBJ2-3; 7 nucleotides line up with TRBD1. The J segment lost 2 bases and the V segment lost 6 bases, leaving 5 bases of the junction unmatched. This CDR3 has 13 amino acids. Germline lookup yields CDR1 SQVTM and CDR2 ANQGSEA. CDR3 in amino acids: CSVAGTVTDTQYF. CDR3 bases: TGCAGCGTCGCCGGGACAGTCACAGATACGCAGTATTTT.

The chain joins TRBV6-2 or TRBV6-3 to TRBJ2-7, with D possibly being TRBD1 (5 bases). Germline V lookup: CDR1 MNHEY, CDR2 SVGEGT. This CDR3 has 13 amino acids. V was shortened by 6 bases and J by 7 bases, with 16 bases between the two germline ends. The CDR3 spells CASSFSGSREQYF. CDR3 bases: TGTGCCAGCAGCTTCTCAGGGTCGCGGGAGCAGTACTTC.

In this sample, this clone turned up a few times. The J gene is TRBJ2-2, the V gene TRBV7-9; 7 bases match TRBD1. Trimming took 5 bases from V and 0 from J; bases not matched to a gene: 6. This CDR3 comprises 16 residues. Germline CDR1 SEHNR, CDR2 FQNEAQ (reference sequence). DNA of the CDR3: TGTGCCAGCAGCCCAGGGGACAGACCGAACACCGGGGAGCTGTTTTTT. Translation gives CASSPGDRPNTGELFF. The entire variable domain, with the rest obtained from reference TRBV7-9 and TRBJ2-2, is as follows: DTGVSQNPRHKITKRGQNVTFRCDPISEHNRLYWYRQTLGQGPEFLTYFQNEAQLEKSRLLSDRFSAERPKGSFSTLEIQRTEQGDSAMYLCASSPGDRPNTGELFFGEGSRLTVL.

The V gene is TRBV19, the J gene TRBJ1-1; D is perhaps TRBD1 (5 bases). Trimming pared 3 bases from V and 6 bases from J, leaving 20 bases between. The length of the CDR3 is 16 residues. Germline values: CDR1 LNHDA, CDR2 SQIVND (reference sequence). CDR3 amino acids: CASSMGGGRRLAEAFF. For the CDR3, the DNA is TGTGCCAGTAGTATGGGGGGAGGCAGACGACTAGCTGAAGCTTTCTTT.

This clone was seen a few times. DNA for the CDR3: TGTGCCAGCAGCCAAGAAACAGGAGTCGCATCCAATTCACCCCTCCACTTT. Translation gives CASSQETGVASNSPLHF. V gene TRBV4-2 combines with J gene TRBJ1-6; weak D call: TRBD1 (5 bases). V lost 0 bases, J lost 7 bases, and 16 bases lay in between. The germline CDR1 and CDR2 sequences are LGHNA and YNFKEQ. This CDR3 contains 17 residues.

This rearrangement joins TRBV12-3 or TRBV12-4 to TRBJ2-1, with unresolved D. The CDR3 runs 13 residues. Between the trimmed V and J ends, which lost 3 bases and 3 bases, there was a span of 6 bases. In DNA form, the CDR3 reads TGTGCCAGCAGTTTTTACATCTACAATGAGCAGTTCTTC. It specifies CASSFYIYNEQFF.

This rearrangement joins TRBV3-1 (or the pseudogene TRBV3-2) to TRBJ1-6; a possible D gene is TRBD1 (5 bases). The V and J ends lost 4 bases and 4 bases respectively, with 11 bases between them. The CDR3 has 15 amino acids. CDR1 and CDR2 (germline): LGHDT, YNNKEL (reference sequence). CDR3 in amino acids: CASSRPGFYNSPLHF. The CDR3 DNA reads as TGTGCCAGCAGCCGACCAGGGTTTTATAATTCACCCCTCCACTTT.

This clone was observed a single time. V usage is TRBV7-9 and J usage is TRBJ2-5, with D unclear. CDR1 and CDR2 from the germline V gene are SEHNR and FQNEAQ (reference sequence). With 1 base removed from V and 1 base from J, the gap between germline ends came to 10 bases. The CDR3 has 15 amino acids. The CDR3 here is CASSLGVGRQETQYF. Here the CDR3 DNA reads TGTGCCAGCAGCTTAGGGGTTGGGCGCCAAGAGACCCAGTACTTC.

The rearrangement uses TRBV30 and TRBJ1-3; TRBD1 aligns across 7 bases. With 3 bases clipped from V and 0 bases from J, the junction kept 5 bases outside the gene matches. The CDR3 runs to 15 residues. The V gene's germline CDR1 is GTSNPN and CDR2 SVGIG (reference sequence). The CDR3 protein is CAWSEGTVSGNTIYF. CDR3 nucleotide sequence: TGTGCCTGGAGCGAAGGGACAGTCTCTGGAAACACCATATATTTT.

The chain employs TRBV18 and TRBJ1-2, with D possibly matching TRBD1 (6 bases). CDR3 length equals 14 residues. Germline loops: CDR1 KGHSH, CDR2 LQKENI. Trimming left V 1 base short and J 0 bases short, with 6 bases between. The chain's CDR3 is CASSPRTANYGYTF. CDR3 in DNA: TGTGCCAGCTCACCACGGACAGCTAACTATGGCTACACCTTC.

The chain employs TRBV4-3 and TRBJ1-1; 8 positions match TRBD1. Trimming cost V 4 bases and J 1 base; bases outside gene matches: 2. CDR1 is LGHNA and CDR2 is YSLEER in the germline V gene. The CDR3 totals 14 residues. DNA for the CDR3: TGCGCCAGCAGCCCGGGGACAGGGAACACTGAAGCTTTCTTT. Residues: CASSPGTGNTEAFF.

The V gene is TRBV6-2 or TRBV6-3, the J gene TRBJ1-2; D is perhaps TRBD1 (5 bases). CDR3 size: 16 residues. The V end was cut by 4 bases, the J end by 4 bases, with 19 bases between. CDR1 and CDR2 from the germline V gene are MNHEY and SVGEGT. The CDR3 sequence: CASSWSTLRDFYGYTF. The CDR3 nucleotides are TGTGCCAGCAGTTGGTCTACACTCCGGGACTTCTATGGCTACACCTTC.

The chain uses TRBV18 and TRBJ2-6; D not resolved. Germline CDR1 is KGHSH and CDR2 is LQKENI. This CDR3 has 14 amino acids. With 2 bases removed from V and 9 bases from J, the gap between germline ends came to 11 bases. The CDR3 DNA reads TGTGCCAGCTCACCAATCGGCGGAAACAACGTCCTGACTTTC. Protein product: CASSPIGGNNVLTF.